The 21 T cell receptor beta chains given below trace back to one sample, sequenced in a study of blood T cells in healthy people across ages. A second about 7 to 11 cycle PCR used barcoded and J-beta primers. Using its own MiXCR run on the 5' RACE reads, TCRdb lists one record per CDR3 protein. The table has about 1.5 million distinct CDR3 sequences, around 40% seen once. Sequencing was done on a sample of blood. Receptors originate from a woman aged 18-35 years in good health.

The chain uses TRBV7-6 and TRBJ1-6; D unclear. The CDR3 extends over 14 amino acids. Trimming took off 7 bases at V and 10 bases at J, with 17 bases between the two ends. Germline CDR1 reads SGHVS; CDR2 reads FNYEAQ. The CDR3 nucleotides read TGTGCCAGCAAGCTGACCGTCGCATCCTCACCCCTCCACTTT. Encoded protein: CASKLTVASSPLHF.

This clonotype was seen only once. The chain combines TRBV2 with TRBJ1-1; D is unclear. The germline V and J ends were trimmed by 6 bases and 2 bases, with 13 bases remaining between them. Germline CDR1 SNHLY, CDR2 FYNNEI. The CDR3 runs 14 residues. CDR3: CASRDLSGNTEAFF. CDR3 DNA sequence: TGTGCCAGCAGAGACCTTAGCGGTAACACTGAAGCTTTCTTT.

The gene calls are TRBV6-5 and TRBJ2-3; 9 nucleotides match TRBD1. Germline V lookup: CDR1 MNHEY, CDR2 SVGAGI. Trimming took 0 bases from V and 1 from J; bases not matched to a gene: 8. The CDR3 is 18 amino acids. The CDR3 region has the DNA TGTGCCAGCAGTTACTCGACGACCCGGGACAGGGGCACAGATACGCAGTATTTT. Translating gives CASSYSTTRDRGTDTQYF.

The V gene is TRBV7-2, the J gene TRBJ1-1; tentatively, D is TRBD1 (6 bases). The CDR3 covers 14 residues. Germline V lookup: CDR1 SGHTA, CDR2 FQGNSA. Trimming stripped 4 bases from V and 7 bases from J, with 16 bases between. In DNA form, the CDR3 reads TGTGCCAGCAGCTCCCACACGACAGGCGGTGAAGCTTTCTTT. Protein product: CASSSHTTGGEAFF.

This chain uses TRBV7-3 with TRBJ2-1; 8 positions agree with TRBD2. The end of the DNA aligns better with TRBJ2-7, so the J call may be wrong. This CDR3 has 16 amino acids. Germline CDR1 is SGHTA and CDR2 is FQGTGA. The CDR3 spells CASSLRAGASRNEQYF. For the CDR3, the DNA is TGTGCCAGCAGCTTGAGAGCGGGAGCATCCCGCAATGAGCAGTACTTC.

The chain has TRBV12-3 or TRBV12-4 and TRBJ2-5; no firm D call. V dropped 3 bases and J dropped 4 bases, with 18 bases sitting between them. This CDR3 region has 16 residues. CDR3 region: CASSFVSHPGVETQYF. CDR3 bases: TGTGCCAGCAGTTTTGTGTCCCACCCTGGGGTAGAGACCCAGTACTTC.

This clonotype appeared a few times. This sequence joins TRBV12-3 or TRBV12-4 and TRBJ2-7, with D unresolved. Trimming removed 3 bases at V and 0 bases at J, with 9 bases between. This CDR3 is 14 amino acids long. The CDR3 is CASSFLVGSYEQYF. In DNA, the CDR3 is TGTGCCAGCAGTTTCTTGGTGGGCTCCTACGAGCAGTACTTC.

This chain links TRBV28 with TRBJ2-1; TRBD2 matches at 9 bases. The CDR3 totals 14 residues. V lost 7 bases to trimming and J lost 7 bases; unmatched junction nucleotides: 8. Germline CDR1 MDHEN, CDR2 SYDVKM. CDR3 DNA sequence: TGTGCCAGCACGGGCGGGAGGGCCCGAAATGAGCAGTTCTTC. Its translation: CASTGGRARNEQFF.

This clonotype occurred a few times. The gene calls are TRBV6-5 and TRBJ1-2; 7 bases are shared with TRBD1. The CDR3 has 13 amino acids. With 4 bases clipped from V and 7 bases from J, the junction kept 6 bases outside the gene matches. Germline-derived CDR1 and CDR2 are MNHEY and SVGAGI. CDR3 amino acids: CASSLTGFGGYTF. The CDR3 bases are TGTGCCAGCAGTTTGACAGGGTTCGGTGGCTACACCTTC.

J is TRBJ2-1 and V is TRBV12-3 or TRBV12-4; 7 bases are a match to TRBD2. The J segment lost 0 bases and the V segment lost 5 bases, leaving 10 bases of the junction unmatched. The CDR3 covers 17 residues. The CDR3 DNA reads TGTGCCAGCAGTCCCCCCTCTAGCGGCAGCTCCTACAATGAGCAGTTCTTC. Translated: CASSPPSSGSSYNEQFF.

This chain uses TRBV7-2 with TRBJ1-5; TRBD1 agrees at 7 bases. The germline V gene has CDR1 SGHTA and CDR2 FQGNSA. The length of the CDR3 is 13 residues. V trimming: 8 bases; J trimming: 2 bases; junction bases outside the gene matches: 3. This CDR3 is CASQGEGNQPQHF. As DNA, the CDR3 is TGTGCCAGCCAGGGGGAGGGCAATCAGCCCCAGCATTTT.

In its sample, this clonotype was seen once. The chain links TRBV27 to TRBJ2-4; the D is unclear. The DNA end lines up better with TRBJ2-5; the J call may be wrong. Germline CDR1 is MNHEY and CDR2 is SMNVEV (reference sequence). The CDR3 is made up of 13 amino acids. This chain's CDR3 is CASRLNPAGTQYF. In nucleotides, the CDR3 is TGTGCCAGCAGGTTGAACCCCGCAGGGACCCAGTACTTC.

CDR3 coding DNA: TGCAGTGCTAATAGCGGGGGCGCCTACAATGAGCAGTTCTTC. This translates into CSANSGGAYNEQFF. The genes are TRBV20-1 and TRBJ2-1; 9 bases are a match to TRBD2. V lost 4 bases to trimming and J lost 2 bases; unmatched junction nucleotides: 3. The CDR3 sequence is 14 residues long. Germline CDR1 reads DFQATT; CDR2 reads SNEGSKA (reference sequence).

CDR3 in DNA: TGTGCCAGCAGTTCCTCCGGCGGTAGCTCCTATAATTCACCCCTCCACTTT. The encoded protein is CASSSSGGSSYNSPLHF. This chain uses TRBV28 with TRBJ1-6; D gene ambiguous. Germline V gene data show CDR1 as MDHEN and CDR2 as SYDVKM. This CDR3 is 17 amino acids long. The V gene lost 4 bases and the J gene lost 0 bases, with 13 bases spanning the gap.

V is TRBV7-9 and J is TRBJ2-7; 9 nucleotides line up with TRBD2. Germline V gene sequence: CDR1 SEHNR, CDR2 FQNEAQ (reference sequence). The CDR3 has 17 amino acids. The V and J ends lost 4 bases and 2 bases, in that order; junction bases with no gene match: 12. Here the CDR3 reads CASSSRGSGGNPYEQYF. DNA of the CDR3: TGTGCCAGCAGCTCCCGGGGAAGCGGGGGGAATCCCTACGAGCAGTACTTC.

This clonotype was picked up many times. V and J are TRBV7-2 and TRBJ2-3, with no clear D. The CDR3 is 15 residues long. V dropped 0 bases and J dropped 0 bases, with 7 bases sitting between them. Germline V gene sequence: CDR1 SGHTA, CDR2 FQGNSA. The CDR3 region has the DNA TGTGCCAGCAGCTTAGCCGGGCACAGCACAGATACGCAGTATTTT. As protein: CASSLAGHSTDTQYF. Looking up the rest from reference TRBV7-2 and TRBJ2-3 gives the full variable domain: GAGVSQSPSNKVTEKGKDVELRCDPISGHTALYWYRQSLGQGLEFLIYFQGNSAPDKSGLPSDRFSAERTGGSVSTLTIQRTQQEDSAVYLCASSLAGHSTDTQYFGPGTRLTVL.

This clonotype was observed a few times. The chain is built from TRBV7-9 and TRBJ2-4; 9 nucleotides match TRBD1. The CDR3 is 16 amino acids. J was trimmed by 8 bases and V by 1 base; bases with no gene match: 9. Germline-derived CDR1 and CDR2 are SEHNR and FQNEAQ (reference sequence). This CDR3 reads CASSLDPGTGRDIQYF. The CDR3 region has the DNA TGTGCCAGCAGCTTAGACCCCGGGACAGGGAGGGACATTCAGTACTTC.

This clonotype was seen a handful of times. The chain uses TRBV4-2 and TRBJ2-2, with D maybe TRBD2 (6 bases). The CDR3 runs to 15 residues. Trimming stripped 3 bases from V and 1 base from J, with 9 bases between. Germline values: CDR1 LGHNA, CDR2 YNFKEQ. CDR3 region: CASSQGLGNTGELFF. In DNA form, the CDR3 reads TGTGCCAGCAGCCAGGGACTCGGGAACACCGGGGAGCTGTTTTTT.

This clonotype was detected only a few times. The chain employs TRBV12-3 or TRBV12-4 and TRBJ2-3, with D perhaps being TRBD1 or TRBD2 (6 bases each). The V end was cut by 7 bases, the J end by 0 bases, with 20 bases between. The CDR3 spans 17 residues. The CDR3 DNA sequence: TGTGCCAGCAACCGCCGCTTCCAGGGGACTAGCACAGATACGCAGTATTTT. This encodes CASNRRFQGTSTDTQYF.

The chain combines TRBV4-2 with TRBJ2-2; the D call may be TRBD1 or TRBD2 (5 bases each). The CDR3 runs 17 residues. CDR1 is LGHNA, CDR2 YNFKEQ, per germline. V was trimmed by 0 bases and J by 1 base, leaving 12 bases between them. Written as DNA, the CDR3 is TGTGCCAGCAGCCAAGATACGGGACCGAAGAACACCGGGGAGCTGTTTTTT. Encoded protein: CASSQDTGPKNTGELFF.

This clonotype showed up just a few times. This chain links TRBV18 with TRBJ2-3; D is unclear. The CDR3 is made up of 14 amino acids. Germline V gives CDR1 KGHSH, CDR2 LQKENI. Trimming shortened V by 3 bases and J by 3 bases, and 10 bases separated the two germline ends. The DNA of the CDR3 is TGTGCCAGCTCACCTCAAACCGGAACAGATACGCAGTATTTT. Translation gives CASSPQTGTDTQYF.